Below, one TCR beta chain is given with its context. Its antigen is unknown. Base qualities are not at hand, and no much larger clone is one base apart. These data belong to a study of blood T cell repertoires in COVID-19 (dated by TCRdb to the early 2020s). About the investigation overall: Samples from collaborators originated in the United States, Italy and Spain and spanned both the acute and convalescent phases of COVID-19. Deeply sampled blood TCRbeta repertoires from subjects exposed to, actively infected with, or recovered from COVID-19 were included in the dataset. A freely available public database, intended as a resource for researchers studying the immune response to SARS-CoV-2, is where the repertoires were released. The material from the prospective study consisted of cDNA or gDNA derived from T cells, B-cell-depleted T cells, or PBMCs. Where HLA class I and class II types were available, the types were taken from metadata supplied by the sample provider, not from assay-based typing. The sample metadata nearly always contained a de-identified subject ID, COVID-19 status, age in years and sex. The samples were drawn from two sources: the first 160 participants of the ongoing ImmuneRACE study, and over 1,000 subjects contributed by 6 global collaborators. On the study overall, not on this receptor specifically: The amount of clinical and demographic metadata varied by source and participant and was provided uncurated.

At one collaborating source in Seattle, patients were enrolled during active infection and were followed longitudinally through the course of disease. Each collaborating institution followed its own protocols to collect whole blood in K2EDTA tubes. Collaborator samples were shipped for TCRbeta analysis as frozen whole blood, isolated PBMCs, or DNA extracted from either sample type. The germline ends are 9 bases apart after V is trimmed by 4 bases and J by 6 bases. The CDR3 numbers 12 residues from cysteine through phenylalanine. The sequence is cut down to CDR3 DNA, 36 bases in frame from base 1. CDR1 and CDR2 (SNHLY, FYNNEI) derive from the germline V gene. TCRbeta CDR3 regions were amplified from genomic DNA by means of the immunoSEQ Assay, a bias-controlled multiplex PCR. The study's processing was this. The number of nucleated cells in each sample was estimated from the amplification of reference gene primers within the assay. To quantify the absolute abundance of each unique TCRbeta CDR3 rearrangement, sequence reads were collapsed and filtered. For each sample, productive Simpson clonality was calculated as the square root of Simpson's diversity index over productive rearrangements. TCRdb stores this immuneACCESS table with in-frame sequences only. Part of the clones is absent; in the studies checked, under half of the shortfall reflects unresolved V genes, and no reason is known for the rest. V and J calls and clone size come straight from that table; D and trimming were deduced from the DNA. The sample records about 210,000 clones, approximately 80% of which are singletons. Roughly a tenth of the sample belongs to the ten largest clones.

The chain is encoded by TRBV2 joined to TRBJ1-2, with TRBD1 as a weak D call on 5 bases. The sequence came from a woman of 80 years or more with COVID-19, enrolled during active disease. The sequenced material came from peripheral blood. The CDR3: CASSAVGDGYTF. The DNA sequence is TGTGCCAGCAGTGCCGTAGGGGATGGCTACACCTTC.